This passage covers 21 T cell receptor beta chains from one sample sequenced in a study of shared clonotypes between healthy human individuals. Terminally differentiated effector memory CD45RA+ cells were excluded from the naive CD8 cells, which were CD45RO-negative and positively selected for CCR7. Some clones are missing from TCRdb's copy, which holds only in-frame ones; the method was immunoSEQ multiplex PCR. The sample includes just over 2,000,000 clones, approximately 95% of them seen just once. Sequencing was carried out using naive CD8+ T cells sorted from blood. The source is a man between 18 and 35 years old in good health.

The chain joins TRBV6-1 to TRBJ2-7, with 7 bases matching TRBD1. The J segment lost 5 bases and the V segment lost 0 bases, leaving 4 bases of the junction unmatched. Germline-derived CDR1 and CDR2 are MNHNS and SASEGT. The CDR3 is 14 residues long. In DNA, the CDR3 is TGTGCCAGCAGTGAAGCGAGAGGGGGCCACGAGCAGTACTTC. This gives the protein CASSEARGGHEQYF.

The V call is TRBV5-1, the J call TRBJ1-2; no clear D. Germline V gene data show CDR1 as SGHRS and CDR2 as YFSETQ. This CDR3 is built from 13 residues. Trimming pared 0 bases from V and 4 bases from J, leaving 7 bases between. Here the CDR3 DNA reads TGCGCCAGCAGCTTGGGACCGCTCTATGGCTACACCTTC. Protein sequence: CASSLGPLYGYTF.

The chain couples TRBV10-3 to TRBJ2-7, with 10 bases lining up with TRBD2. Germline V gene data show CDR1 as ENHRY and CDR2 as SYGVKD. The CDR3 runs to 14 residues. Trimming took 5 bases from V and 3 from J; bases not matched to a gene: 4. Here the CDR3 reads CAISTQREGYEQYF. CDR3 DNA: TGTGCCATCAGTACCCAGCGGGAGGGCTACGAGCAGTACTTC.

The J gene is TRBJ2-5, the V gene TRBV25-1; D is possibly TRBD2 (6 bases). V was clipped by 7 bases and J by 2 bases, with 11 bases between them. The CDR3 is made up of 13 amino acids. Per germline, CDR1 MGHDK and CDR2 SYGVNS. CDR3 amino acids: CASTSAQQETQYF. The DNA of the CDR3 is TGTGCCAGCACTAGCGCACAACAAGAGACCCAGTACTTC.

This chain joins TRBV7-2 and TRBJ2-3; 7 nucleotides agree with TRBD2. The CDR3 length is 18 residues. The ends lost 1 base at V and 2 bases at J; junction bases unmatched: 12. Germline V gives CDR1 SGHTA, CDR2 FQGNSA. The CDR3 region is CASSLDVVLAVNTDTQYF. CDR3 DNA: TGTGCCAGCAGCTTAGATGTTGTGCTAGCGGTGAACACAGATACGCAGTATTTT.

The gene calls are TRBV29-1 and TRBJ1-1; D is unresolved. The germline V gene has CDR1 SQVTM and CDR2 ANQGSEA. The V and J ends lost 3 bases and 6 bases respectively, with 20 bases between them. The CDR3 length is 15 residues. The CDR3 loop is CSVDINGPPGAEAFF. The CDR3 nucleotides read TGCAGCGTTGATATCAATGGCCCACCCGGGGCTGAAGCTTTCTTT.

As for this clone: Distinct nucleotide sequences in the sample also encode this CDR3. The CDR3 coding sequence is TGTGCCAGTAGTATAGATCTAGAGAATTCACCCCTCCACTTT. Protein product: CASSIDLENSPLHF. The V gene is TRBV19, the J gene TRBJ1-6; D not resolved. Germline-derived CDR1 and CDR2 are LNHDA and SQIVND (reference sequence). V shed 0 bases and J shed 7 bases, with 7 bases lying between them. The CDR3 loop spans 14 amino acids.

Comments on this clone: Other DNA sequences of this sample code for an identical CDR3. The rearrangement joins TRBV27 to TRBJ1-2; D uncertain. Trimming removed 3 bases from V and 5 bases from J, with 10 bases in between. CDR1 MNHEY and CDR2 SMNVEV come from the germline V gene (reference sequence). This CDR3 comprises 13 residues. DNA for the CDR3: TGTGCCAGCAGTTTCGGTGGCGGGTATGGCTACACCTTC. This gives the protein CASSFGGGYGYTF.

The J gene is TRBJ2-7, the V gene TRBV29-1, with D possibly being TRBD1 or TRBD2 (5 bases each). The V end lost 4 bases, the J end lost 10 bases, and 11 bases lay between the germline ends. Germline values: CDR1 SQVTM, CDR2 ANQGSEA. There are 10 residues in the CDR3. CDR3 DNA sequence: TGCAGCGTTGGGGACGGGATTCAGTACTTC. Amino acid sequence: CSVGDGIQYF.

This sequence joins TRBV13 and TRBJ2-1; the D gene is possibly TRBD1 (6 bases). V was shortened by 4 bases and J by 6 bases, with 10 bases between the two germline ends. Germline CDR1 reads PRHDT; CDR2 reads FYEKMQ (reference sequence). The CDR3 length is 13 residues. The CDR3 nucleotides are TGTGCCAGCAGCTCCGGGACACCCAATGAGCAGTTCTTC. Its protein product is CASSSGTPNEQFF.

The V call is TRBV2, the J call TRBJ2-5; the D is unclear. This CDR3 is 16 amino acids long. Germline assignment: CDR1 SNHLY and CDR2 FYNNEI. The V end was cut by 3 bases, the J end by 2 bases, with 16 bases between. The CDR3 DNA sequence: TGTGCCAGCAGTGAGCATCTCGTAGGGATACAAGAGACCCAGTACTTC. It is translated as CASSEHLVGIQETQYF.

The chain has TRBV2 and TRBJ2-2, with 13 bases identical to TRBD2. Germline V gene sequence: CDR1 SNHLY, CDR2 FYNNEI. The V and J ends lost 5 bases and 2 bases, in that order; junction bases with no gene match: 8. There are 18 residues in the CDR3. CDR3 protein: CASSIGLAGVPNTGELFF. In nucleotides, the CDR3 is TGTGCCAGCAGTATAGGACTAGCGGGGGTACCTAACACCGGGGAGCTGTTTTTT.

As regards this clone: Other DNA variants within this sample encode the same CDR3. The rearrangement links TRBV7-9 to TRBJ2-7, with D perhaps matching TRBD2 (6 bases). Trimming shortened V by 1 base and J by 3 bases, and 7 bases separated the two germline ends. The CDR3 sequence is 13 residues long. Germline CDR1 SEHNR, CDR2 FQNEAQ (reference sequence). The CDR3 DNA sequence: TGTGCCAGCAGCTTAGGGGGGGTCTACGAGCAGTACTTC. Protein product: CASSLGGVYEQYF.

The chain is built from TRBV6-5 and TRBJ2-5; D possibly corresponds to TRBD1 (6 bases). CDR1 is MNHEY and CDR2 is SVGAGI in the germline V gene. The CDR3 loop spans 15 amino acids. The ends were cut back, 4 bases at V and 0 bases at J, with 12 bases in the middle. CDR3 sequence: CASSSRDTYQETQYF. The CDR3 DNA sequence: TGTGCCAGCAGTTCCCGGGACACCTACCAAGAGACCCAGTACTTC.

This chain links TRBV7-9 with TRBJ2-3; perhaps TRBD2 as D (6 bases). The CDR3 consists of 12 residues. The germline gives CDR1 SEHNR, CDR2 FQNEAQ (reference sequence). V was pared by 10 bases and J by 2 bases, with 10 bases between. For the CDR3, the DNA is TGTGCCATCCCGCGGGACACAGATACGCAGTATTTT. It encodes CAIPRDTDTQYF.

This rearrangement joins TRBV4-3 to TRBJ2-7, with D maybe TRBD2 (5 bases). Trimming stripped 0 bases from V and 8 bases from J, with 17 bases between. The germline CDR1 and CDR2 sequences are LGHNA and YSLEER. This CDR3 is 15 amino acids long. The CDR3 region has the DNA TGCGCCAGCAGCCAAGATAGAGGGCTGGAGGCAAAGCAGTACTTC. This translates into CASSQDRGLEAKQYF.

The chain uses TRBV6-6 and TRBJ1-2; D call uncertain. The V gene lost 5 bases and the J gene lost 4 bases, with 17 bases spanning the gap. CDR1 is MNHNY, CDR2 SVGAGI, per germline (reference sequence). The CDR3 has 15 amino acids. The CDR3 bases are TGTGCCAGCAGTGACGACGATAAGGGTGGCTATGGCTACACCTTC. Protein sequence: CASSDDDKGGYGYTF.

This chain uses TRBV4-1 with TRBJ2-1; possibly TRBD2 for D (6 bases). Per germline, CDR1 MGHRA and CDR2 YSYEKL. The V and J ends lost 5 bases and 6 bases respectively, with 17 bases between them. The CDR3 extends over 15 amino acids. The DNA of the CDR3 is TGCGCCAGCAGCTTACCGGGACTGCAAAGCAATGAGCAGTTCTTC. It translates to CASSLPGLQSNEQFF.

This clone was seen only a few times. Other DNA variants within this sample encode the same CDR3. CDR3 nucleotide sequence: TGCGCCAGCAGCTTGGCCGGATACACTGAAGCTTTCTTT. Protein product: CASSLAGYTEAFF. The chain recombines TRBV5-1 with TRBJ1-1; the D is unclear. The CDR3 is 13 residues long. Germline V gene sequence: CDR1 SGHRS, CDR2 YFSETQ. V was pared by 0 bases and J by 3 bases, with 6 bases between.

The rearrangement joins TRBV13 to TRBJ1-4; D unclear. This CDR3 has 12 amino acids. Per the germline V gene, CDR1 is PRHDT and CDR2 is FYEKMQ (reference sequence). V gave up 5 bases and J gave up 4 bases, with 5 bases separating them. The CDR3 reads CASSNGNEKLFF. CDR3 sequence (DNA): TGTGCCAGCAGCAACGGTAATGAAAAACTGTTTTTT.

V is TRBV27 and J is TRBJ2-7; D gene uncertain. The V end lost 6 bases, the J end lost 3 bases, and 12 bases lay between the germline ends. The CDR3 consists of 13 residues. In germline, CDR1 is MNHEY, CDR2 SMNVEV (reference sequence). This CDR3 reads CASSITPVYEQYF. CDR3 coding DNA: TGTGCCAGCAGCATTACCCCAGTCTACGAGCAGTACTTC.